These 5 T cell receptor beta chains originate from one sample sequenced in a study of T cells in Graves' hyperthyroidism and ophthalmopathy. Amplified regions were TCR beta CDR3 sequences from RNA transcripts. The HTBI primer set was used in a first-round RT-PCR of the TCR CDR3. MiXCR was run by TCRdb on the multiplex PCR reads, yielding one entry per CDR3 protein. This sample has about 560,000 distinct CDR3 sequences, with approximately 15% found just once. The sequenced sample was blood. The receptors originated from a woman under 30 with Graves' hyperthyroidism.

Details on this clonotype: This may arise from a read error, as a much more abundant clone is one base away. V gene TRBV12-3 or TRBV12-4 combines with J gene TRBJ2-2; weak D call: TRBD2 (5 bases). The CDR3 loop spans 18 amino acids. The V and J ends lost 7 bases and 0 bases respectively, with 21 bases between them. For the CDR3, the DNA is TGTGCCAGCATTCTAAGGACTGGCGGGCCAACGAACACCGGGGAGCTGTTTTTT. It translates to CASILRTGGPTNTGELFF.

This clonotype has ten or more counts. The chain uses TRBV2 and TRBJ2-7; 7 bases are shared with TRBD1. V was pared by 6 bases and J by 1 base, with 9 bases of the junction left unmatched. This CDR3 has 15 residues. Per germline, CDR1 SNHLY and CDR2 FYNNEI. CDR3 residues: CASRYTGEISYEQYF. Here the CDR3 DNA reads TGTGCCAGCAGATACACAGGGGAGATTTCCTACGAGCAGTACTTC.

J is TRBJ1-2 and V is TRBV4-1, with D unresolved. Trimming removed 1 base at V and 1 base at J, with 10 bases between. There are 15 residues in the CDR3. Looked up from germline, CDR1 is MGHRA and CDR2 is YSYEKL. The CDR3 is CASSQGKFGNYGYTF. CDR3 bases: TGCGCCAGCAGCCAAGGCAAGTTTGGTAACTATGGCTACACCTTC.

The CDR3 here is CASSEFGQGTDTQYF. CDR3 nucleotide sequence: TGTGCCAGCAGTGAATTCGGACAGGGGACAGATACGCAGTATTTT. The chain carries TRBV6-1 and TRBJ2-3, with 9 bases identical to TRBD1. Germline V CDR1 and CDR2: MNHNS, SASEGT. Germline trimming cut 2 bases from V and 3 bases from J; bases unmatched to any gene: 3. The CDR3 loop spans 15 amino acids.

The V call is TRBV19, the J call TRBJ2-7, with TRBD2 matching over 8 bases. Germline assignment: CDR1 LNHDA and CDR2 SQIVND (reference sequence). The CDR3 runs to 12 residues. J was trimmed by 6 bases and V by 3 bases; bases with no gene match: 1. In nucleotides, the CDR3 is TGTGCCAGTAGTATGACTAGCGCCGAGCAGTACTTC. Its translation is CASSMTSAEQYF. Looking up the rest from reference TRBV19 and TRBJ2-7 gives the full variable domain: DGGITQSPKYLFRKEGQNVTLSCEQNLNHDAMYWYRQDPGQGLRLIYYSQIVNDFQKGDIAEGYSVSREKKESFPLTVTSAQKNPTAFYLCASSMTSAEQYFGPGTRLTVT.